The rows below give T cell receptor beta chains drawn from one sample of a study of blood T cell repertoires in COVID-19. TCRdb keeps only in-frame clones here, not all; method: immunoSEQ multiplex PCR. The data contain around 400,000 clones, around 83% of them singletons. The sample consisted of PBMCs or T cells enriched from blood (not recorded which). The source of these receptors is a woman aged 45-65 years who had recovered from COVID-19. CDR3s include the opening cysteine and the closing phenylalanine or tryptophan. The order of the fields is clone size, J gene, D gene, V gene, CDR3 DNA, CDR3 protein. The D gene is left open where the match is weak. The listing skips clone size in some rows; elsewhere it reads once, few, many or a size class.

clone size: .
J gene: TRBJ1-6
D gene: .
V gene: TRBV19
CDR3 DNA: TGTGCCAGTAGTATGGGGGGTGGTTCACCCCTCCACTTT
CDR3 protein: CASSMGGGSPLHF

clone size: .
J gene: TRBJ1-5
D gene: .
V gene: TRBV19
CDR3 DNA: TGTGCCAGTAGTTCCCAGGGAGGTCAGCCCCAGCATTTT
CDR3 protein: CASSSQGGQPQHF

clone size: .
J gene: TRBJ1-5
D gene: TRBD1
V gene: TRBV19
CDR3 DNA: TGTGCCAGTAGTAGGCGGACAGGTAGCAATCAGCCCCAGCATTTT
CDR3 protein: CASSRRTGSNQPQHF

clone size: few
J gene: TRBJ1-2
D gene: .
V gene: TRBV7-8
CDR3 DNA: TGTGCCAGCAGCCCGGAGGTCCCACTATACGGCTACACCTTC
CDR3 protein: CASSPEVPLYGYTF

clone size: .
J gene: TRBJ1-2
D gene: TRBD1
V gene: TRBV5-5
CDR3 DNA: TGTGCCAGCAGCCCCTTCACAGGGGCGGGCGGCTACACCTTC
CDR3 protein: CASSPFTGAGGYTF

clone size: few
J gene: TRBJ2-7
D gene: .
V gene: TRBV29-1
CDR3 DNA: TGCAGCGTTGGCGCAGGGGGGTACGAGCAGTACTTC
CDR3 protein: CSVGAGGYEQYF

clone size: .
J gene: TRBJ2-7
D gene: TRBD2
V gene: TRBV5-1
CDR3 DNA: TGCGCCAGCAGCGGAGACACGGGGGGCGAGCAGTACTTC
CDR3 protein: CASSGDTGGEQYF

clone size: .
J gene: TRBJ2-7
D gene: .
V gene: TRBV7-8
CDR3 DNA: TGTGCCAGCACGCCCCTCCGGACAGCAACCTCCTACGAGCAGTACTTC
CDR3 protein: CASTPLRTATSYEQYF

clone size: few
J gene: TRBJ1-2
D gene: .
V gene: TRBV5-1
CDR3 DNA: TGCGCCAGCAGCCCTCAAGAGGCTGGCTACACCTTC
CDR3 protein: CASSPQEAGYTF

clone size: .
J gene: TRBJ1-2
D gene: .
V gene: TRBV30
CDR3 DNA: TGTGCCTGGACGCGGGAGGGCTATGGCTACACCTTC
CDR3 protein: CAWTREGYGYTF

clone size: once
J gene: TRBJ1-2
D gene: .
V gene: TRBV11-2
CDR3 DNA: TGTGCCAGCAGCTTGCCGCACGGGGACTATGGCTACACCTTC
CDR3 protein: CASSLPHGDYGYTF

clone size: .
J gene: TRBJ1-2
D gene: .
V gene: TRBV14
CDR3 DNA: TGTGCCAGCAGCCAAGCACCCAATGCGGGGCTTGGCTATGGCTACACCTTC
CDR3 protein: CASSQAPNAGLGYGYTF

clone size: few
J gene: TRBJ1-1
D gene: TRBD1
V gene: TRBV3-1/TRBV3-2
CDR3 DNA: TGTGCCAGCAGTCGAGAACCTACAGGGGGGAGGGACACTGAAGCTTTCTTT
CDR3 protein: CASSREPTGGRDTEAFF

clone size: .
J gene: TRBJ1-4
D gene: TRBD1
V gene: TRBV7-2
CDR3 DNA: TGTGCCAGCAGCTTACTGGGACAGGGGGATGAAAAACTGTTTTTT
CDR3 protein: CASSLLGQGDEKLFF

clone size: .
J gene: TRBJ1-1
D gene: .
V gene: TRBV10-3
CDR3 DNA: TGTGCCATCAGACCGGACAGAGCCATGAACACTGAAGCTTTCTTT
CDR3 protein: CAIRPDRAMNTEAFF

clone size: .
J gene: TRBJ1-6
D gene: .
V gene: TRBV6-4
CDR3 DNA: TGTGCCAGCAGTATGACAGAGAATAATTCACCCCTCCACTTT
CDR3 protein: CASSMTENNSPLHF

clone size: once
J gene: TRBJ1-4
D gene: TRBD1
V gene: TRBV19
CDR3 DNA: TGTGCCAGTAGTAAGTCAGGGGGCGCGAAGGATGAAAAACTGTTTTTT
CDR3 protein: CASSKSGGAKDEKLFF

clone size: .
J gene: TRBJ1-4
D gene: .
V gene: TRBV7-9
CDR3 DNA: TGTGCCAGCAGCTCGGGCAGGGGATTGGGGGAAAAACTGTTTTTT
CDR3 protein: CASSSGRGLGEKLFF

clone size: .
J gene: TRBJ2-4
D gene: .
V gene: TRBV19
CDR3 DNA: TGTGCCAGTAGTATAGGGGGGGATCTAGCCAAAAACATTCAGTACTTC
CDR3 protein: CASSIGGDLAKNIQYF

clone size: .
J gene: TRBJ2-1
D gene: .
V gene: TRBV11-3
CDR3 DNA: TGTGCCAGCAGCCCCCCTCGAGGCAGGGGAAGCTACAATGAGCAGTTCTTC
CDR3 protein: CASSPPRGRGSYNEQFF

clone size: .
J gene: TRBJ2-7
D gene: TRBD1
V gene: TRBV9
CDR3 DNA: TGTGCCAGCAGCACCGACAGGGGGCACGAGCAGTACTTC
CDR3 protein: CASSTDRGHEQYF

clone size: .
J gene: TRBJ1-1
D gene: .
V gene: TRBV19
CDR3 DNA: TGTGCCAGTACCCTCGGGGGGAGGAACACTGAAGCTTTCTTT
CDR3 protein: CASTLGGRNTEAFF

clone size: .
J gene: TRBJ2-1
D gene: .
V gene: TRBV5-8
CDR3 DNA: TGTGCCAGCAGCTTGGAATATTTAAATTACAATGAGCAGTTCTTC
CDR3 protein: CASSLEYLNYNEQFF

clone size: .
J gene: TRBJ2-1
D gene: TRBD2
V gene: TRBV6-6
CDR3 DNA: TGTGCCAGCAGTCCCTATCGGGGGGGCCGAAGTGAGCAGTTCTTC
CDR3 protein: CASSPYRGGRSEQFF

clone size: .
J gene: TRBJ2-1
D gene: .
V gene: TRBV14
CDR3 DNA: TGTGCCAGCAGCCAAGGCGTAGTGGCAGGGGCGAACAATGAGCAGTTCTTC
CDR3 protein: CASSQGVVAGANNEQFF

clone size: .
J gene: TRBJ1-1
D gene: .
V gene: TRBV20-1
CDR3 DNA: TGCAGTGCTGAGGCAGCTTTCTTT
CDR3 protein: CSAEAAFF

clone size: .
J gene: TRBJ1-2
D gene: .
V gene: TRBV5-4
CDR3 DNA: TGTGCCAGCAGCTTGGCCATCGGCGACAGATTGGTAGGCTACACCTTC
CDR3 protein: CASSLAIGDRLVGYTF

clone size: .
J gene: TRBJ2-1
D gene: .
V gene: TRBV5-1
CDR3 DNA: TGCGCCAGCAGCTTAGAGGCGGGCCTTTACAATGAGCAGTTCTTC
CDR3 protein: CASSLEAGLYNEQFF

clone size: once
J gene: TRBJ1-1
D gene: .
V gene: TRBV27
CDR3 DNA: TGTGCCAGCAGTGAGTGGGGCCAGAAAGCTTTCTTT
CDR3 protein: CASSEWGQKAFF

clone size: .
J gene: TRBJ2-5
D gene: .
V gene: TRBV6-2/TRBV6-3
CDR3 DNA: TGTGCCAGCAGCCACTCTTGGCGGCAAGAGACCCAGTACTTC
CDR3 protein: CASSHSWRQETQYF

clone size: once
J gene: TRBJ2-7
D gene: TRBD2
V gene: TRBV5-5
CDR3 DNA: TGTGCCAGCAGCATGGGAAGCGGGGGGGCCAGAATTCTCAACGAGCAGTACTTC
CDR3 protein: CASSMGSGGARILNEQYF

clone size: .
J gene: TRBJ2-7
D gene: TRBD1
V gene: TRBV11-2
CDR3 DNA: TGTGCCAGCAGCCCAGGGGACAGCTCCTACGAGCAGTACTTC
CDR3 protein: CASSPGDSSYEQYF

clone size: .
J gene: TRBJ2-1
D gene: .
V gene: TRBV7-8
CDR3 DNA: TGTGCCAGCAGCTTAGAACCCTCCGGGGGCTACAATGAGCAGTTCTTC
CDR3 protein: CASSLEPSGGYNEQFF